Below, 20 T cell receptor beta chains from the same sample are listed, as sequenced in a study of blood T cell repertoires in COVID-19. The assay was immunoSEQ multiplex PCR, and TCRdb's table has in-frame clones only and misses some. The table has hundreds of thousands of clones, over 80% seen once; the top ten hold roughly 0.25%. Material: peripheral blood. The receptors were gathered from a woman younger than 30 with acute or convalescent COVID-19.

This sequence joins TRBV7-9 and TRBJ1-5, with TRBD1 identical over 8 bases. V lost 5 bases, J lost 5 bases, and 2 bases stayed unmatched. The CDR3 is 13 amino acids. Germline CDR1 is SEHNR and CDR2 is FQNEAQ (reference sequence). In DNA, the CDR3 is TGTGCCAGCAGCCCAGGGGGCCATCAGCCCCAGCATTTT. This sequence encodes CASSPGGHQPQHF.

The chain recombines TRBV24-1 with TRBJ1-1; perhaps TRBD1 as D (6 bases). Germline V CDR1 and CDR2: KGHDR, SFDVKD. The CDR3 extends over 13 amino acids. V gave up 3 bases and J gave up 8 bases, with 12 bases separating them. The CDR3 reads CATSDRGQGEAFF. DNA of the CDR3: TGTGCCACCAGTGATCGAGGGCAGGGGGAAGCTTTCTTT.

The V call is TRBV29-1, the J call TRBJ1-1, with 7 bases identical to TRBD1. CDR1 and CDR2 (germline): SQVTM, ANQGSEA. CDR3 length: 11 residues. The V segment lost 8 bases and the J segment 3 bases; nucleotides outside the gene matches: 3. This chain's CDR3 is CSSGQHTEAFF. The CDR3 region has the DNA TGCAGCTCGGGACAGCACACTGAAGCTTTCTTT. The full variable domain, its missing parts supplied by reference TRBV29-1 and TRBJ1-1, is SAVISQKPSRDICQRGTSLTIQCQVDSQVTMMFWYRQQPGQSLTLIATANQGSEATYESGFVIDKFPISRPNLTFSTLTVSNMSPEDSSIYLCSSGQHTEAFFGQGTRLTVV.

The rearrangement joins TRBV9 to TRBJ2-2, with 7 bases lining up with TRBD2. The CDR3 is 16 residues long. Germline V gives CDR1 SGDLS, CDR2 YYNGEE. V lost 4 bases, J lost 3 bases, and 9 bases stayed unmatched. The CDR3 DNA is TGTGCCAGCAGCTACGGCCGTACTAGCGACACCGGGGAGCTGTTTTTT. Residues: CASSYGRTSDTGELFF. Full variable domain (missing parts from reference TRBV9 and TRBJ2-2): DSGVTQTPKHLITATGQRVTLRCSPRSGDLSVYWYQQSLDQGLQFLIQYYNGEERAKGNILERFSAQQFPDLHSELNLSSLELGDSALYFCASSYGRTSDTGELFFGEGSRLTVL.

The chain recombines TRBV30 with TRBJ1-2; 8 bases are shared with TRBD1. The CDR3 loop spans 13 amino acids. The V segment lost 2 bases and the J segment 3 bases; nucleotides outside the gene matches: 2. Germline V lookup: CDR1 GTSNPN, CDR2 SVGIG (reference sequence). The CDR3 nucleotides are TGTGCCTGGAGTCCGACAGGGGACTATGGCTACACCTTC. This encodes CAWSPTGDYGYTF.

This chain uses TRBV19 with TRBJ1-4; possibly TRBD1 for D (5 bases). This CDR3 is built from 13 residues. Per the germline V gene, CDR1 is LNHDA and CDR2 is SQIVND (reference sequence). V was clipped by 3 bases and J by 11 bases, with 13 bases between them. The CDR3 nucleotides are TGTGCCAGTAGTATCGGGGGGAACGGGAAACTGTTTTTT. Residues: CASSIGGNGKLFF.

This chain connects TRBV19 to TRBJ1-5; the D gene is possibly TRBD1 (5 bases). The germline V and J ends were trimmed by 7 bases and 1 base, with 23 bases remaining between them. The germline CDR1 and CDR2 sequences are LNHDA and SQIVND (reference sequence). The CDR3 is 18 amino acids. The CDR3 spells CASTNLPGPGMSNQPQHF. The CDR3 DNA is TGTGCCAGTACCAACCTCCCCGGGCCAGGGATGAGCAATCAGCCCCAGCATTTT. Supplemented by reference TRBV19 and TRBJ1-5, the full variable domain reads DGGITQSPKYLFRKEGQNVTLSCEQNLNHDAMYWYRQDPGQGLRLIYYSQIVNDFQKGDIAEGYSVSREKKESFPLTVTSAQKNPTAFYLCASTNLPGPGMSNQPQHFGDGTRLSIL.

This clone showed up just once. The V and J genes are TRBV11-2 and TRBJ2-7, with 10 bases matching TRBD1. CDR3 length: 15 amino acids. The V gene end was trimmed by 7 bases and the J gene end by 7 bases; junction bases not matched to a gene: 13. CDR1 is SGHAT and CDR2 is FQNNGV in the germline V gene. This chain's CDR3 is CASTSSDRGRGEQYF. The CDR3 DNA reads as TGTGCCAGCACCTCATCGGACAGGGGGAGAGGGGAGCAGTACTTC.

The V and J genes are TRBV3-1 (or the pseudogene TRBV3-2) and TRBJ1-2; 9 bases are a match to TRBD1. V dropped 1 base and J dropped 4; count of bases not matched to a gene: 4. Germline values: CDR1 LGHDT, CDR2 YNNKEL (reference sequence). The CDR3 extends over 15 amino acids. CDR3 in amino acids: CASSQADRGPYGYTF. The CDR3 DNA reads as TGTGCCAGCAGCCAAGCGGACAGGGGCCCCTATGGCTACACCTTC.

This chain joins TRBV11-2 and TRBJ1-5; TRBD1 aligns across 7 bases. In germline, CDR1 is SGHAT, CDR2 FQNNGV. The CDR3 runs to 17 residues. V was pared by 1 base and J by 2 bases, with 8 bases of the junction left unmatched. The CDR3 DNA follows: TGTGCCAGCAGCTTAGGGACAGGAGTCTCCCGCAATCAGCCCCAGCATTTT. It translates to CASSLGTGVSRNQPQHF.

CDR3 protein: CASSQYPQASDTQYF. The CDR3, as DNA: TGTGCCAGCAGCCAGTATCCCCAAGCCTCAGATACGCAGTATTTT. This sequence joins TRBV4-2 and TRBJ2-3; D ambiguous. Germline CDR1 and CDR2: LGHNA and YNFKEQ. The CDR3 sequence is 15 residues long. V lost 3 bases and J lost 4, with 14 bases in between.

This rearrangement joins TRBV4-3 to TRBJ2-2, with D perhaps matching TRBD2 (5 bases). Between the trimmed V and J ends, which lost 0 bases and 7 bases, there was a span of 9 bases. Germline V gene data show CDR1 as LGHNA and CDR2 as YSLEER. The CDR3 consists of 14 residues. CDR3 nucleotide sequence: TGCGCCAGCAGCCAAGATCGTAGCGTCGGGGAGCTGTTTTTT. Translating gives CASSQDRSVGELFF.

The V gene is TRBV9, the J gene TRBJ1-1; 7 positions match TRBD1. With 1 base clipped from V and 3 bases from J, the junction kept 6 bases outside the gene matches. Germline V gene data show CDR1 as SGDLS and CDR2 as YYNGEE. The CDR3 runs to 15 residues. CDR3 DNA sequence: TGTGCCAGCAGCGTAAAGGGGGGACAGTACACTGAAGCTTTCTTT. Translation gives CASSVKGGQYTEAFF.

The CDR3 nucleotides are TGTGCCAGCAGAACCGGGACAGGGAATAATTCACCCCTCCACTTT. It codes for CASRTGTGNNSPLHF. V gene TRBV6-5 combines with J gene TRBJ1-6, with 9 positions matching TRBD1. CDR1 and CDR2 from the germline V gene are MNHEY and SVGAGI. The junction had 5 bases not matched to a gene; V was cut back by 6 bases and J by 5 bases. The CDR3 covers 15 residues.

This rearrangement joins TRBV7-2 to TRBJ2-2; D is uncertain. The V end lost 5 bases, the J end lost 0 bases, and 13 bases lay between the germline ends. The germline V gene encodes CDR1 SGHTA and CDR2 FQGNSA. The CDR3 extends over 16 amino acids. CDR3 in DNA: TGTGCCAGCAGCCCCTTACTCGAAACGAACACCGGGGAGCTGTTTTTT. It translates to CASSPLLETNTGELFF.

The chain couples TRBV7-9 to TRBJ1-3; D is perhaps TRBD1 (6 bases). The CDR3 contains 16 residues. With 4 bases removed from V and 3 bases from J, the gap between germline ends came to 16 bases. Germline values: CDR1 SEHNR, CDR2 FQNEAQ (reference sequence). CDR3 loop: CASSSFLQGLGNTIYF. CDR3 in DNA: TGTGCCAGCAGCTCCTTTCTCCAGGGGCTTGGAAACACCATATATTTT.

The chain recombines TRBV5-8 with TRBJ1-2; TRBD1 is a possible D gene (6 bases). Trimming removed 0 bases from V and 8 bases from J, with 20 bases in between. This CDR3 is built from 16 residues. Germline CDR1 reads SGHTS; CDR2 reads YDEGEE. CDR3 residues: CASSLGVQTGVGGYTF. The CDR3 DNA reads TGTGCCAGCAGCTTGGGCGTTCAGACAGGAGTTGGCGGCTACACCTTC. Supplemented by reference TRBV5-8 and TRBJ1-2, the full variable domain reads EAGVTQSPTHLIKTRGQQATLRCSPISGHTSVYWYQQALGLGLQFLLWYDEGEERNRGNFPPRFSGRQFPNYSSELNVNALELEDSALYLCASSLGVQTGVGGYTFGSGTRLTVV.

The rearrangement joins TRBV12-5 to TRBJ1-1, with D tentatively TRBD1 (6 bases). Trimming took 6 bases from V and 3 from J, leaving 17 bases between them. This CDR3 region has 15 residues. Germline V gene lookup returns CDR1 LGHNT and CDR2 FRNRAP. CDR3 residues: CASGPTGQRHTEAFF. DNA of the CDR3: TGTGCTAGTGGACCCACCGGACAGCGTCACACTGAAGCTTTCTTT. The complete variable domain, with remaining parts taken from reference TRBV12-5 and TRBJ1-1, reads DARVTQTPRHKVTEMGQEVTMRCQPILGHNTVFWYRQTMMQGLELLAYFRNRAPLDDSGMPKDRFSAEMPDATLATLKIQPSEPRDSAVYFCASGPTGQRHTEAFFGQGTRLTVV.

The V call is TRBV11-2, the J call TRBJ1-1; no definite D call. The CDR3 is 13 residues long. V gave up 5 bases and J gave up 6 bases, with 13 bases separating them. Looked up from germline, CDR1 is SGHAT and CDR2 is FQNNGV. Here the CDR3 DNA reads TGTGCCAGCAGCGAAATAAAGAGGTCTGAAGCTTTCTTT. Its translation: CASSEIKRSEAFF.

The V gene is TRBV4-1, the J gene TRBJ2-7; TRBD1 agrees at 10 bases. V lost 4 bases and J lost 4; bases outside the gene matches: 4. The germline V gene encodes CDR1 MGHRA and CDR2 YSYEKL. The CDR3 contains 14 residues. The CDR3: CASSLGQGGYEQYF. The DNA for the CDR3 is TGCGCCAGCAGCCTCGGACAGGGGGGTTACGAGCAGTACTTC.